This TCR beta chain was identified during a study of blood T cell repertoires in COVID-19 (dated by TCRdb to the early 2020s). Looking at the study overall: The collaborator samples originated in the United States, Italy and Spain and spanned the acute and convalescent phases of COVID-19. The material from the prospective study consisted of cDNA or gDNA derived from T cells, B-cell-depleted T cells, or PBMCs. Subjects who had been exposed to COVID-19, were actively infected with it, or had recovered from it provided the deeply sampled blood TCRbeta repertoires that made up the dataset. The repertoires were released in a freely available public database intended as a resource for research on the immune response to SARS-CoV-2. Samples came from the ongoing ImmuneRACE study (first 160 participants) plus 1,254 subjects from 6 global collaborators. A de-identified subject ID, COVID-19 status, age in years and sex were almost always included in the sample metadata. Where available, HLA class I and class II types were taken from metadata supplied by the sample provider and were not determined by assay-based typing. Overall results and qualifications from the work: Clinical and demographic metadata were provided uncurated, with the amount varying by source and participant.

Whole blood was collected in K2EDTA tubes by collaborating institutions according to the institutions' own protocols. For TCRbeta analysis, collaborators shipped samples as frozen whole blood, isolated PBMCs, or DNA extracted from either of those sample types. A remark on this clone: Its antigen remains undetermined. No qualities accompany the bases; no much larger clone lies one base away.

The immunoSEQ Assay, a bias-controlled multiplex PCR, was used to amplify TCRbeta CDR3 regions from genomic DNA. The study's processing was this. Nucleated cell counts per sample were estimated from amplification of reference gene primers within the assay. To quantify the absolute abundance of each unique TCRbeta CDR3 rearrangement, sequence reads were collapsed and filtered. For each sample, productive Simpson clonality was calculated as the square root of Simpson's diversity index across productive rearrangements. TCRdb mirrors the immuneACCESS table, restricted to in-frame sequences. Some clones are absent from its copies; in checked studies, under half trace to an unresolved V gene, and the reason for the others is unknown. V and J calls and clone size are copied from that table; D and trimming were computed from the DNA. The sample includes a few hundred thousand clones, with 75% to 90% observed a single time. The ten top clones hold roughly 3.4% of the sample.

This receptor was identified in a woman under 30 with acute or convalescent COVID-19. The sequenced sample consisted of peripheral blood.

The nucleotide sequence is given as TGTGCCAGCAGTGAAGTAATCGGGCCTAGCGGGAGGGGGAGGTACGAGCAGTACTTC. Its coded protein is CASSEVIGPSGRGRYEQYF. The rearranged chain carries TRBV28 and TRBJ2-7, and TRBD2 matches 12 of the central bases. Compared with germline, V lacks 5 bases and J lacks 4 bases; bases without a gene match: 18. Counted from cysteine to phenylalanine, this CDR3 has 19 amino acids. The read is trimmed to its CDR3 DNA, 57 bases read in frame from base 1. Taken from the germline V gene, the CDR1 and CDR2 loops are MDHEN and SYDVKM.